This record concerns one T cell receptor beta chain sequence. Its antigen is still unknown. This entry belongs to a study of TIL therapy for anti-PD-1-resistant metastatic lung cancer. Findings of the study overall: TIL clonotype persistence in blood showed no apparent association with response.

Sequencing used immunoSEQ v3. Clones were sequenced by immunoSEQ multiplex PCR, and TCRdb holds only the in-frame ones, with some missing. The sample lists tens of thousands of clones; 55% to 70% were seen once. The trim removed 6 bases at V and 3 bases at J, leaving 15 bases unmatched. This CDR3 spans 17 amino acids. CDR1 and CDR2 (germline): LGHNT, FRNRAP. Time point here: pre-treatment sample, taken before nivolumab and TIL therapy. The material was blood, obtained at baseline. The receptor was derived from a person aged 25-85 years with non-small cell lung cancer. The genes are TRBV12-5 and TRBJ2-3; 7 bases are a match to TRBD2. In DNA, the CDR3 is TGTGCTAGTGGGGTCGGGGGGACTACCCACCTTACAGATACGCAGTATTTT. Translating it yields CASGVGGTTHLTDTQYF.